This TCR beta chain was retrieved from a study of CD4 T cells in relation to SARS-CoV-2 and coronaviruses. About the research overall: The HLA restriction of the shared crossreactive spike epitopes was mapped.

CDR1 and CDR2 from the germline V gene are GTSNPN and SVGIG (reference sequence). Trimming removed 0 bases at V and 7 bases at J, with 7 bases between. This CDR3 region has 12 residues. Deep TCR-beta sequencing used DNA from uncultured naive and memory CD4+ T cells. The table came from immunoSEQ multiplex PCR; TCRdb's copy has only in-frame clones and leaves some out. The repertoire holds about 64,000 clones, with approximately 94% as singletons. Before the COVID-19 pandemic, during about 2011-2019, CD4+ T cells were taken from unexposed donors. The source of this sequence is a human donor in good health. Material: naive CD4+ T cells from PBMCs. Subset here: naive CD4+ T cells isolated by negative enrichment. This chain connects TRBV30 to TRBJ2-1; D is ambiguous. This CDR3 is CAWSVSGNEQFF. CDR3 in DNA: TGTGCCTGGAGTGTAAGTGGAAATGAGCAGTTCTTC.